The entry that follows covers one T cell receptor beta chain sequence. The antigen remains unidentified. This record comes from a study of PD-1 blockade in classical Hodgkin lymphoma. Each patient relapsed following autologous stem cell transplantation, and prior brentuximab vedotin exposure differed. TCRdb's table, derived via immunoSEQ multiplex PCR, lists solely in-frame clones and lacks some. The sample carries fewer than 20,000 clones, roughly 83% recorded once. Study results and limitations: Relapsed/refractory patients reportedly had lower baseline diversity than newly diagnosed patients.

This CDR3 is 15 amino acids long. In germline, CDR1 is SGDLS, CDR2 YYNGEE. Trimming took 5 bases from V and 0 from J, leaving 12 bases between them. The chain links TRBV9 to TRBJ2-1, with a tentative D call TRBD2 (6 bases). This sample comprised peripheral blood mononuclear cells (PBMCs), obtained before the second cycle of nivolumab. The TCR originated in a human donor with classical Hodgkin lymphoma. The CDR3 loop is CASSAGFSSYNEQFF. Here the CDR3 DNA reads TGTGCCAGCAGTGCGGGGTTTAGCTCCTACAATGAGCAGTTCTTC.